The 28 T cell receptor beta chains reported below all come from one sample, sequenced in a study of T cell changes during pregnancy in multiple sclerosis. Sequencing was performed with immunoSEQ multiplex PCR; in TCRdb, only in-frame clones are kept and a portion is missing. The table includes roughly 35,000 clones, about 91% detected once. This specimen consisted of CD4+ T cells from peripheral blood mononuclear cells, obtained after pregnancy. All receptors derive from a female donor with multiple sclerosis, enrolled in a pregnancy study.

The chain has TRBV5-5 and TRBJ2-1, with D possibly being TRBD2 (5 bases). V was shortened by 1 base and J by 7 bases, with 15 bases between the two germline ends. The CDR3 covers 15 residues. Looked up from germline, CDR1 is SGHKS and CDR2 is YYEKEE (reference sequence). As DNA, the CDR3 is TGTGCCAGCAGCTTGTACGTCCCGGGATGGAATGAGCAGTTCTTC. Residues: CASSLYVPGWNEQFF.

This clone was recorded a few times. V and J are TRBV11-2 and TRBJ1-6; D ambiguous. Germline V lookup: CDR1 SGHAT, CDR2 FQNNGV. The CDR3 extends over 15 amino acids. With 3 bases removed from V and 0 bases from J, the gap between germline ends came to 6 bases. CDR3 loop: CASSLGSSYNSPLHF. The CDR3 DNA reads TGTGCCAGCAGCTTGGGGAGCTCCTATAATTCACCCCTCCACTTT. Complete variable domain (other parts from reference TRBV11-2 and TRBJ1-6): EAGVAQSPRYKIIEKRQSVAFWCNPISGHATLYWYQQILGQGPKLLIQFQNNGVVDDSQLPKDRFSAERLKGVDSTLKIQPAKLEDSAVYLCASSLGSSYNSPLHFGNGTRLTVT.

This chain links TRBV20-1 with TRBJ2-3, with D unresolved. The CDR3 has 11 residues. Germline V lookup: CDR1 DFQATT, CDR2 SNEGSKA (reference sequence). V lost 6 bases, J lost 5 bases, and 9 bases lay in between. The CDR3 spells CSAAHQDTQYF. In DNA, the CDR3 is TGCAGTGCAGCCCACCAAGATACGCAGTATTTT.

V is TRBV27 and J is TRBJ2-3; the match to TRBD2 covers 10 bases. V was clipped by 8 bases and J by 3 bases; unmatched bases: 11. The CDR3 extends over 16 amino acids. Germline V lookup: CDR1 MNHEY, CDR2 SMNVEV (reference sequence). The CDR3 spells CASSTGVAGGTDTQYF. As DNA, the CDR3 is TGTGCCAGCTCGACGGGGGTAGCGGGAGGAACAGATACGCAGTATTTT.

This chain joins TRBV29-1 and TRBJ2-3; D remains unclear. Germline V lookup: CDR1 SQVTM, CDR2 ANQGSEA. The V gene lost 2 bases and the J gene lost 4 bases, with 10 bases spanning the gap. This CDR3 spans 13 amino acids. The CDR3 reads CSVERRLADTQYF. CDR3 in DNA: TGCAGCGTTGAAAGAAGGCTAGCAGATACGCAGTATTTT.

The chain has TRBV9 and TRBJ2-7; 13 nucleotides match TRBD2. Germline-derived CDR1 and CDR2 are SGDLS and YYNGEE. V shed 3 bases, J shed 5 bases, and the junction held 5 bases outside the gene matches. The CDR3 consists of 15 residues. The CDR3 nucleotides are TGTGCCAGCAGCGCCGGACTAGCGGGAGTAAACGAGCAGTACTTC. Residues: CASSAGLAGVNEQYF.

The chain recombines TRBV27 with TRBJ1-5; 10 positions agree with TRBD1. Trimming cost V 8 bases and J 8 bases; bases outside gene matches: 12. This CDR3 has 15 residues. The germline gives CDR1 MNHEY, CDR2 SMNVEV (reference sequence). CDR3 nucleotides: TGTGCCAGCGGCGCCGGGACAGGGGCAACAAAGCCCCAGCATTTT. Residues: CASGAGTGATKPQHF.

This chain links TRBV9 with TRBJ1-5, with unresolved D. Between the trimmed V and J ends, which lost 0 bases and 1 base, there was a span of 11 bases. Germline lookup yields CDR1 SGDLS and CDR2 YYNGEE. The CDR3 is made up of 16 amino acids. Here the CDR3 reads CASSVGSGQSNQPQHF. The CDR3 bases are TGTGCCAGCAGCGTAGGGTCTGGCCAGAGCAATCAGCCCCAGCATTTT.

The chain couples TRBV7-2 to TRBJ2-5; D unresolved. V gave up 5 bases and J gave up 2 bases, with 9 bases separating them. Germline loops: CDR1 SGHTA, CDR2 FQGNSA. The CDR3 extends over 13 amino acids. The CDR3 region is CASSPDTQETQYF. The CDR3, as DNA: TGTGCCAGCAGCCCCGACACTCAAGAGACCCAGTACTTC.

J is TRBJ1-2 and V is TRBV28, with D maybe TRBD1 (6 bases). With 3 bases removed from V and 6 bases from J, the gap between germline ends came to 17 bases. The CDR3 has 15 amino acids. The V gene's germline CDR1 is MDHEN and CDR2 SYDVKM. CDR3 DNA sequence: TGTGCCAGCAGTTTCCGGCGGGGGCGTTTAGATGGCTACACCTTC. Translated: CASSFRRGRLDGYTF.

The chain joins TRBV9 to TRBJ2-1, with 12 bases aligning to TRBD2. The V gene end was trimmed by 5 bases and the J gene end by 4 bases; junction bases not matched to a gene: 7. The CDR3 extends over 16 amino acids. The germline V gene encodes CDR1 SGDLS and CDR2 YYNGEE. CDR3 bases: TGTGCCAGCAGTCTCCGGACTAGCGGGGAGTACAATGAGCAGTTCTTC. It yields the protein CASSLRTSGEYNEQFF.

V and J are TRBV27 and TRBJ1-1; D may be TRBD1 (5 bases). The CDR3 has 14 amino acids. Germline V gene sequence: CDR1 MNHEY, CDR2 SMNVEV (reference sequence). V was pared by 4 bases and J by 4 bases, with 13 bases between. The CDR3 DNA reads TGTGCCAGCAGTTGGGACTCTGCAACCACTGAAGCTTTCTTT. Amino acids: CASSWDSATTEAFF.

With regard to this clone: This sample also contains other DNA sequences that code for the same CDR3. The chain recombines TRBV5-1 with TRBJ2-2; possible D gene TRBD2, 6 bases. CDR1 is SGHRS and CDR2 is YFSETQ in the germline V gene. Trimming cost V 0 bases and J 4 bases, with 10 bases left between them. This CDR3 has 15 amino acids. For the CDR3, the DNA is TGCGCCAGCAGCTTGGTGGCGGGGTCCACCGGGGAGCTGTTTTTT. It translates to CASSLVAGSTGELFF.

A few counts support this clone. The CDR3 DNA is TGTGCCAGCAGGACAGACGTTAGGGATGGCTACACCTTC. It specifies CASRTDVRDGYTF. This chain links TRBV6-6 with TRBJ1-2; TRBD1 might be the D (5 bases). The CDR3 sequence is 13 residues long. The germline V gene encodes CDR1 MNHNY and CDR2 SVGAGI (reference sequence). Trimming removed 6 bases from V and 6 bases from J, with 14 bases in between.

The genes are TRBV18 and TRBJ2-1, with TRBD2 as a possible D gene (5 bases). Germline CDR1 KGHSH, CDR2 LQKENI. This CDR3 region has 14 residues. Trimming removed 3 bases from V and 8 bases from J, with 14 bases in between. The CDR3, as DNA: TGTGCCAGCTCACCCAGCCGCGGAGGCGATGAGCAGTTCTTC. It encodes CASSPSRGGDEQFF.

The chain combines TRBV28 with TRBJ1-2; the D gene is possibly TRBD1 (5 bases). V lost 6 bases and J lost 6, with 23 bases in between. The CDR3 totals 16 residues. The germline V gene encodes CDR1 MDHEN and CDR2 SYDVKM. In nucleotides, the CDR3 is TGTGCCAGCAGACTTGGGGCAGGGAAAGATCGGGATGGCTACACCTTC. Its protein product is CASRLGAGKDRDGYTF.

This rearrangement joins TRBV19 to TRBJ2-7; 9 nucleotides match TRBD2. Germline V gene sequence: CDR1 LNHDA, CDR2 SQIVND (reference sequence). There are 13 residues in the CDR3. Trimming removed 9 bases from V and 2 bases from J; junction bases left unmatched: 5. The CDR3 is CARRTSETYEQYF. The CDR3, as DNA: TGTGCCAGGCGGACTAGCGAAACCTACGAGCAGTACTTC.

V is TRBV13 and J is TRBJ1-3; D may be TRBD1 (6 bases). CDR3 length: 16 residues. Germline V lookup: CDR1 PRHDT, CDR2 FYEKMQ (reference sequence). Trimming stripped 1 base from V and 4 bases from J, with 14 bases between. The CDR3 region is CASSLEGGRSGNTIYF. Written as DNA, the CDR3 is TGTGCCAGCAGCTTAGAAGGGGGACGGTCAGGAAACACCATATATTTT. Full variable domain (missing parts from reference TRBV13 and TRBJ1-3): AAGVIQSPRHLIKEKRETATLKCYPIPRHDTVYWYQQGPGQDPQFLISFYEKMQSDKGSIPDRFSAQQFSDYHSELNMSSLELGDSALYFCASSLEGGRSGNTIYFGEGSWLTVV.

The chain couples TRBV15 to TRBJ2-5; 7 bases agree with TRBD1. V was pared by 3 bases and J by 5 bases, with 12 bases of the junction left unmatched. The CDR3 sequence is 16 residues long. CDR1 and CDR2 from the germline V gene are LNHNV and YYDKDF (reference sequence). The DNA of the CDR3 is TGTGCCACCAGCAGGTGGTCGCAGGGGGTTGGGGAGACCCAGTACTTC. Translation gives CATSRWSQGVGETQYF. The variable domain in full, with the rest retrieved from reference TRBV15 and TRBJ2-5, is DAMVIQNPRYQVTQFGKPVTLSCSQTLNHNVMYWYQQKSSQAPKLLFHYYDKDFNNEADTPDNFQSRRPNTSFCFLDIRSPGLGDTAMYLCATSRWSQGVGETQYFGPGTRLLVL.

The rearrangement joins TRBV18 to TRBJ1-3; no definite D call. The V end was cut by 4 bases, the J end by 3 bases, with 13 bases between. Germline values: CDR1 KGHSH, CDR2 LQKENI. The CDR3 runs to 15 residues. DNA for the CDR3: TGTGCCAGCTCACGTGAAATTACTTTTGGAAACACCATATATTTT. Amino acids: CASSREITFGNTIYF.

This clone was observed a single time. CDR3 sequence reads: CASSGLGPNQPQHF. For the CDR3, the DNA is TGTGCCAGCAGTGGGTTGGGGCCTAATCAGCCCCAGCATTTT. The chain joins TRBV6-1 to TRBJ1-5; TRBD1 is a possible D gene (5 bases). V was cut by 4 bases and J by 4 bases, with 11 bases left in between. The CDR3 has 14 amino acids. Germline CDR1 is MNHNS and CDR2 is SASEGT.

The chain links TRBV5-1 to TRBJ2-5; tentative D call: TRBD1 (5 bases). The CDR3 extends over 14 amino acids. Trimming shortened V by 5 bases and J by 5 bases, and 16 bases separated the two germline ends. Germline CDR1 SGHRS, CDR2 YFSETQ. Here the CDR3 reads CASRTNRPQETQYF. The DNA for the CDR3 is TGCGCCAGCAGAACTAACAGGCCCCAGGAGACCCAGTACTTC.

The chain is built from TRBV5-1 and TRBJ1-1; TRBD1 matches at 10 bases. The V gene's germline CDR1 is SGHRS and CDR2 YFSETQ. The trim removed 3 bases at V and 4 bases at J, leaving 3 bases unmatched. This CDR3 has 14 amino acids. CDR3 DNA: TGCGCCAGCAGCTCGGACAGGGGGGGCACTGAAGCTTTCTTT. Encoded protein: CASSSDRGGTEAFF. Full variable domain (rest looked up from reference TRBV5-1 and TRBJ1-1): KAGVTQTPRYLIKTRGQQVTLSCSPISGHRSVSWYQQTPGQGLQFLFEYFSETQRNKGNFPGRFSGRQFSNSRSEMNVSTLELGDSALYLCASSSDRGGTEAFFGQGTRLTVV.

The chain recombines TRBV7-3 with TRBJ2-1; 11 bases are shared with TRBD2. Germline V gene data show CDR1 as SGHTA and CDR2 as FQGTGA. The CDR3 extends over 15 amino acids. V trimming: 4 bases; J trimming: 6 bases; junction bases outside the gene matches: 5. This chain's CDR3 is CASSSLAGGSNEQFF. The CDR3 nucleotides are TGTGCCAGCAGCTCTCTAGCGGGAGGTAGCAATGAGCAGTTCTTC.

This clone has only one observation. The CDR3 nucleotides read TGTGCCTCGAGCGGGGGGGCTTGGAATGAGCAGTTCTTC. Translation: CASSGGAWNEQFF. The chain couples TRBV12-5 to TRBJ2-1; 10 bases match TRBD2. The V gene's germline CDR1 is LGHNT and CDR2 FRNRAP. The CDR3 has 13 amino acids.

CDR3 sequence: CASSLQSGGNQPQHF. In nucleotides, the CDR3 is TGCGCCAGCAGCTTACAGTCAGGGGGAAATCAGCCCCAGCATTTT. The chain carries TRBV5-1 and TRBJ1-5; 7 nucleotides match TRBD1. The CDR3 sequence is 15 residues long. CDR1 and CDR2 (germline): SGHRS, YFSETQ. After removal of 2 bases from V and 4 bases from J, the junction contained 6 bases not matched to a gene.

The J gene is TRBJ2-2, the V gene TRBV7-3; D possibly corresponds to TRBD2 (7 bases). Germline CDR1 SGHTA, CDR2 FQGTGA. The CDR3 is made up of 15 amino acids. Trimming stripped 1 base from V and 6 bases from J, with 12 bases between. CDR3 region: CASSLNGGAPGELFF. The DNA of the CDR3 is TGTGCCAGCAGCTTAAATGGGGGGGCCCCCGGGGAGCTGTTTTTT.

This clone was picked up one time. This chain connects TRBV30 to TRBJ2-1; maybe TRBD1 (6 bases). V was shortened by 3 bases and J by 3 bases, with 15 bases between the two germline ends. Germline loops: CDR1 GTSNPN, CDR2 SVGIG (reference sequence). This CDR3 contains 15 residues. The CDR3 sequence is CAWRGARVSYNEQFF. DNA for the CDR3: TGTGCCTGGAGGGGGGCGAGGGTGAGCTACAATGAGCAGTTCTTC.